The 16 T cell receptor beta chains presented below share a single source sample, sequenced in a study of vaccination and CD4 T cells after COVID-19. As for time point: late sampling 161 to 241 days after vaccination in a few convalescent patients. TCRdb reprocessed the PCR reads via MiXCR and lists one record per CDR3 protein. The sample has 25,000 to 35,000 distinct CDR3 sequences, around 49% seen once; the top ten hold 5% to 6%. This sample comprised CD4+ T cells from blood, obtained about 7 months after SARS-CoV-2 vaccination. Source of these receptors: a human donor who had recovered from COVID-19.

The chain couples TRBV6-1 to TRBJ2-7; 10 nucleotides line up with TRBD2. Looked up from germline, CDR1 is MNHNS and CDR2 is SASEGT. The CDR3 runs to 14 residues. V was pared by 4 bases and J by 2 bases, with 2 bases of the junction left unmatched. CDR3 nucleotides: TGTGCCAGCAGTGTTACTAGCGGGGCCTACGAGCAGTACTTC. This sequence encodes CASSVTSGAYEQYF.

The chain couples TRBV20-1 to TRBJ2-7, with no clear D. Trimming cost V 1 base and J 0 bases, with 7 bases left between them. Germline V gene sequence: CDR1 DFQATT, CDR2 SNEGSKA (reference sequence). This CDR3 contains 13 residues. The CDR3 DNA sequence: TGCAGTGCTAGAGGGTGGGGCTCCTACGAGCAGTACTTC. Translating gives CSARGWGSYEQYF.

The chain joins TRBV4-1 to TRBJ2-5; D is possibly TRBD2 (5 bases). The germline V and J ends were trimmed by 0 bases and 8 bases, with 13 bases remaining between them. Germline loops: CDR1 MGHRA, CDR2 YSYEKL. CDR3 size: 14 residues. This CDR3 reads CASSQDGLARTQYF. DNA for the CDR3: TGCGCCAGCAGCCAAGATGGTCTAGCCCGAACCCAGTACTTC.

In DNA, the CDR3 is TGCAGTGCTAGCCAAATAGGCACTGAAGCTTTCTTT. Amino acid sequence: CSASQIGTEAFF. The chain carries TRBV20-1 and TRBJ1-1; D unresolved. The ends were cut back, 3 bases at V and 4 bases at J, with 9 bases in the middle. The germline gives CDR1 DFQATT, CDR2 SNEGSKA (reference sequence). This CDR3 is 12 amino acids long.

The chain combines TRBV5-5 with TRBJ1-1, with D uncertain. Trimming shortened V by 2 bases and J by 0 bases, and 5 bases separated the two germline ends. Germline V gives CDR1 SGHKS, CDR2 YYEKEE (reference sequence). CDR3 length equals 13 residues. The CDR3 sequence is CASSLMMNTEAFF. In DNA form, the CDR3 reads TGTGCCAGCAGCTTAATGATGAACACTGAAGCTTTCTTT. The full variable domain, rest sourced from reference TRBV5-5 and TRBJ1-1, is DAGVTQSPTHLIKTRGQQVTLRCSPISGHKSVSWYQQVLGQGPQFIFQYYEKEERGRGNFPDRFSARQFPNYSSELNVNALLLGDSALYLCASSLMMNTEAFFGQGTRLTVV.

The V gene is TRBV11-2, the J gene TRBJ2-3, with a tentative D call TRBD1 (5 bases). V lost 3 bases and J lost 6, with 7 bases in between. Germline CDR1 and CDR2: SGHAT and FQNNGV. The CDR3 loop spans 12 amino acids. The CDR3 region is CASSLQGDTQYF. Here the CDR3 DNA reads TGTGCCAGCAGCTTGCAGGGCGATACGCAGTATTTT.

The V gene is TRBV7-9, the J gene TRBJ2-7; D may be TRBD2 (7 bases). Germline V gene data show CDR1 as SEHNR and CDR2 as FQNEAQ (reference sequence). The CDR3 is 14 amino acids. Trimming took off 3 bases at V and 5 bases at J, with 14 bases between the two ends. CDR3 in amino acids: CASSFRGAGDEQYF. CDR3 sequence (DNA): TGTGCCAGCAGCTTCCGGGGGGCAGGTGACGAGCAGTACTTC. Variable domain in full (rest from reference TRBV7-9 and TRBJ2-7): DTGVSQNPRHKITKRGQNVTFRCDPISEHNRLYWYRQTLGQGPEFLTYFQNEAQLEKSRLLSDRFSAERPKGSFSTLEIQRTEQGDSAMYLCASSFRGAGDEQYFGPGTRLTVT.

The rearrangement links TRBV30 to TRBJ2-3, with 7 bases that match TRBD2. Germline assignment: CDR1 GTSNPN and CDR2 SVGIG (reference sequence). The V segment lost 3 bases and the J segment 2 bases; nucleotides outside the gene matches: 5. CDR3 length equals 14 residues. The CDR3 spells CAWRGLAATDTQYF. In nucleotides, the CDR3 is TGTGCCTGGAGGGGGCTAGCGGCCACAGATACGCAGTATTTT.

V is TRBV6-1 and J is TRBJ2-7; D perhaps matches TRBD2 (6 bases). V lost 5 bases, J lost 3 bases, and 17 bases lay in between. The CDR3 is 15 amino acids. Germline-derived CDR1 and CDR2 are MNHNS and SASEGT. CDR3 sequence (DNA): TGTGCCAGCAGTACCCTAGCGACGAGACACTACGAGCAGTACTTC. Residues: CASSTLATRHYEQYF.

J is TRBJ1-5 and V is TRBV28, with D unclear. CDR3 length: 14 amino acids. Germline assignment: CDR1 MDHEN and CDR2 SYDVKM. The ends were cut back, 2 bases at V and 3 bases at J, with 8 bases in the middle. CDR3: CASSLQGNNQPQHF. DNA for the CDR3: TGTGCCAGCAGTTTACAAGGGAACAATCAGCCCCAGCATTTT.

This rearrangement joins TRBV25-1 to TRBJ2-1; D unresolved. Germline V gene sequence: CDR1 MGHDK, CDR2 SYGVNS. CDR3 length equals 15 residues. Trimming removed 4 bases from V and 7 bases from J, with 17 bases in between. CDR3 nucleotides: TGTGCCAGCAGTGGACCGGGCCTAGGTCGGAATGAGCAGTTCTTC. Its translation: CASSGPGLGRNEQFF.

The rearrangement joins TRBV6-2 or TRBV6-3 to TRBJ2-5; 12 nucleotides agree with TRBD2. The J segment lost 5 bases and the V segment lost 3 bases, leaving 4 bases of the junction unmatched. In germline, CDR1 is MNHEY, CDR2 SVGEGT. This CDR3 spans 15 amino acids. CDR3 in amino acids: CASSYPGTSGETQYF. DNA of the CDR3: TGTGCCAGCAGTTATCCCGGGACTAGCGGGGAGACCCAGTACTTC.

A few counts support this clonotype. The chain employs TRBV10-2 and TRBJ2-1; 8 bases match TRBD2. The V and J ends lost 3 bases and 9 bases, in that order; junction bases with no gene match: 4. This CDR3 comprises 13 residues. Germline CDR1 reads WSHSY; CDR2 reads SAAADI. CDR3 sequence: CASSDWREAEQFF. The CDR3 DNA is TGCGCCAGCAGTGACTGGCGGGAGGCTGAGCAGTTCTTC.

The V and J genes are TRBV6-1 and TRBJ1-2; TRBD1 might be the D (6 bases). Germline V lookup: CDR1 MNHNS, CDR2 SASEGT. The CDR3 runs 15 residues. The ends were cut back, 1 base at V and 0 bases at J, with 9 bases in the middle. The CDR3, as DNA: TGTGCCAGCAGTGAAGGGACAGTCTCTAACTATGGCTACACCTTC. Translating it yields CASSEGTVSNYGYTF.

The chain combines TRBV5-1 with TRBJ2-3; no clear D gene. Germline V gene lookup returns CDR1 SGHRS and CDR2 YFSETQ. Trimming cost V 1 base and J 4 bases, with 10 bases left between them. CDR3 length: 14 amino acids. The CDR3 loop reads CASSLSGMPDTQYF. In nucleotides, the CDR3 is TGCGCCAGCAGCTTGTCTGGGATGCCAGATACGCAGTATTTT.

This chain uses TRBV6-1 with TRBJ2-7; TRBD2 matches 10 bases. Germline trimming cut 4 bases from V and 3 bases from J; bases unmatched to any gene: 6. CDR3 length: 15 amino acids. Germline V gives CDR1 MNHNS, CDR2 SASEGT. CDR3 amino acids: CASSGVAGGFYEQYF. The CDR3 nucleotides read TGTGCCAGCAGTGGGGTAGCGGGAGGATTCTACGAGCAGTACTTC.